Sequencing of this T cell receptor beta chain was carried out in a study of cytomegalovirus exposure and HLA in healthy donors. Notes on the study in general: Reportedly, cytomegalovirus status was diagnosed with high sensitivity and specificity.

Samples came from healthy bone marrow donors. Primers: 60 Vbeta forward and 13 Jbeta reverse. Clones were sequenced by immunoSEQ multiplex PCR, and TCRdb holds only the in-frame ones, with some missing. The data hold about 120,000 clones, with approximately 82% observed a single time. Of note for this clone: Its antigen is not identified.

Germline V CDR1 and CDR2: SGHDN, FVKESK. There are 15 residues in the CDR3. V shed 4 bases and J 4 bases; nucleotides not matched to a gene: 8. J is TRBJ2-7 and V is TRBV14, with TRBD1 matching 9 bases. The source is a man aged 25 to 40 in good health and CMV-seropositive. The specimen sequenced was PBMCs. CDR3 nucleotides: TGTGCCAGCAGCCCCCGACAGGGGGAGGTATACGAGCAGTACTTC. Amino acids: CASSPRQGEVYEQYF.